These 18 T cell receptor beta chains were all obtained from the same sample, sequenced in a study of beta chain features in type 1 diabetes. Expressed TCRB transcripts got sequenced, as all isolated RNA was reverse transcribed. The table came from immunoSEQ multiplex PCR; TCRdb's copy has only in-frame clones and leaves some out. The profile covers 400,000 to 600,000 clones, with 30% appearing a single time and around 0.065% taken by the ten largest. The sequenced sample consisted of naive CD4+ T cells from blood. The receptors were gathered from a man aged 18 to 29 in good health.

This clone was seen a few times. This chain uses TRBV9 with TRBJ1-2; no clear D gene. The germline gives CDR1 SGDLS, CDR2 YYNGEE. The V end lost 3 bases, the J end lost 2 bases, and 5 bases lay between the germline ends. There are 12 residues in the CDR3. CDR3 coding DNA: TGTGCCAGCAGCGCCAGAAACTATGGCTACACCTTC. Translation gives CASSARNYGYTF.

In this sample, this clone turned up a few times. The rearrangement uses TRBV5-4 and TRBJ2-7; D is perhaps TRBD2 (5 bases). The length of the CDR3 is 15 residues. The V and J ends lost 4 bases and 1 base respectively, with 15 bases between them. CDR1 and CDR2 from the germline V gene are SGHNT and YYREEE (reference sequence). CDR3 nucleotide sequence: TGTGCCAGCAGCCCTACGGGAATGGCATCCTACGAGCAGTACTTC. Translated: CASSPTGMASYEQYF.

This chain connects TRBV30 to TRBJ1-2; D is undetermined. The V end lost 2 bases, the J end lost 6 bases, and 10 bases lay between the germline ends. Germline CDR1 and CDR2: GTSNPN and SVGIG (reference sequence). This CDR3 is 12 amino acids long. CDR3 protein: CAWSRREHGYTF. The DNA of the CDR3 is TGTGCCTGGAGTAGGAGGGAGCATGGCTACACCTTC.

This clone has only a few counts. The chain employs TRBV28 and TRBJ2-7; TRBD1 matches at 9 bases. J lost 5 bases, V lost 5 bases, and 16 bases had no gene match. Per the germline V gene, CDR1 is MDHEN and CDR2 is SYDVKM. The CDR3 extends over 17 amino acids. CDR3 sequence reads: CASSLWGRGQGGHEQYF. The CDR3 nucleotides are TGTGCCAGCAGTCTCTGGGGAAGGGGACAGGGTGGTCACGAGCAGTACTTC.

For this clone: The same CDR3 is also encoded by other DNA sequences in this sample. J is TRBJ2-5 and V is TRBV5-1; no definite D call. Germline loops: CDR1 SGHRS, CDR2 YFSETQ. V shed 0 bases and J shed 2 bases, with 5 bases lying between them. This CDR3 spans 13 amino acids. CDR3 amino acids: CASSLEGQETQYF. CDR3 sequence (DNA): TGCGCCAGCAGCTTGGAAGGTCAAGAGACCCAGTACTTC.

J is TRBJ1-1 and V is TRBV2; D unresolved. Trimming took off 6 bases at V and 6 bases at J, with 8 bases between the two ends. CDR1 is SNHLY, CDR2 FYNNEI, per germline. This CDR3 spans 11 amino acids. For the CDR3, the DNA is TGTGCCAGCAGGAGGGTTTCTGAAGCTTTCTTT. Translated, it gives CASRRVSEAFF.

The chain uses TRBV4-1 and TRBJ2-5, with TRBD1 matching 11 bases. V lost 4 bases and J lost 4; bases outside the gene matches: 5. The CDR3 runs 15 residues. Germline V CDR1 and CDR2: MGHRA, YSYEKL. The CDR3 reads CASSLGQGVSETQYF. CDR3 nucleotides: TGCGCCAGCAGCCTGGGACAGGGGGTTTCAGAGACCCAGTACTTC.

The chain employs TRBV29-1 and TRBJ2-5; D not resolved. With the DNA end fitting TRBJ2-7 better, the J assignment may be wrong. Germline V gives CDR1 SQVTM, CDR2 ANQGSEA. The CDR3 length is 11 residues. The CDR3 protein is CSVGEPYEQYF. CDR3 nucleotides: TGCAGCGTTGGTGAGCCCTACGAGCAGTACTTC.

This sequence joins TRBV6-6 and TRBJ2-7, with 12 bases aligning to TRBD2. V lost 2 bases, J lost 2 bases, and 4 bases stayed unmatched. The germline gives CDR1 MNHNY, CDR2 SVGAGI (reference sequence). This CDR3 comprises 16 residues. CDR3 in DNA: TGTGCCAGCAGTTACAGCCTAGCGGGAGGGACCTACGAGCAGTACTTC. Protein sequence: CASSYSLAGGTYEQYF.

The chain has TRBV7-9 and TRBJ1-2; D perhaps matches TRBD1 (6 bases). The CDR3 sequence is 12 residues long. Per the germline V gene, CDR1 is SEHNR and CDR2 is FQNEAQ (reference sequence). V dropped 6 bases and J dropped 5 bases, with 10 bases sitting between them. CDR3 amino acids: CASSSGQYGYTF. For the CDR3, the DNA is TGTGCCAGCAGTTCAGGACAGTATGGCTACACCTTC.

This clone came up a few times. The V and J genes are TRBV4-3 and TRBJ1-2, with a possible D match to TRBD1 (6 bases). Trimming took 2 bases from V and 4 from J, leaving 20 bases between them. Germline CDR1 LGHNA, CDR2 YSLEER. This CDR3 has 17 amino acids. The CDR3 sequence: CASSQIGQLSTIYGYTF. The CDR3 nucleotides are TGCGCCAGCAGCCAAATCGGACAGCTCTCTACTATCTATGGCTACACCTTC.

This clone was detected only a few times. The chain is built from TRBV2 and TRBJ2-1; the D call may be TRBD1 or TRBD2 (6 bases each). From germline, CDR1 is SNHLY and CDR2 FYNNEI. The CDR3 has 15 residues. Between the trimmed V and J ends, which lost 4 bases and 12 bases, there was a span of 22 bases. The chain's CDR3 is CASSVEGEAQLGQFF. The CDR3 nucleotides are TGTGCCAGCAGTGTGGAGGGGGAAGCTCAACTAGGGCAGTTCTTC. The full variable domain, rest sourced from reference TRBV2 and TRBJ2-1, is EPEVTQTPSHQVTQMGQEVILRCVPISNHLYFYWYRQILGQKVEFLVSFYNNEISEKSEIFDDQFSVERPDGSNFTLKIRSTKLEDSAMYFCASSVEGEAQLGQFFGPGTRLTVL.

This chain links TRBV9 with TRBJ2-3; D is uncertain. Trimming stripped 0 bases from V and 6 bases from J, with 8 bases between. This CDR3 is 13 amino acids long. Germline V lookup: CDR1 SGDLS, CDR2 YYNGEE. The CDR3 here is CASSVGVKDTQYF. The CDR3 bases are TGTGCCAGCAGCGTAGGAGTTAAGGATACGCAGTATTTT.

The chain has TRBV11-2 and TRBJ2-1; tentative D call: TRBD2 (6 bases). This CDR3 has 16 amino acids. Germline V gene sequence: CDR1 SGHAT, CDR2 FQNNGV. V lost 5 bases and J lost 0, with 14 bases in between. CDR3 sequence: CASSLLRGSSYNEQFF. The DNA of the CDR3 is TGTGCCAGCAGCCTTCTACGGGGGAGCTCCTACAATGAGCAGTTCTTC.

The rearrangement uses TRBV25-1 and TRBJ1-2; D gene ambiguous. Germline-derived CDR1 and CDR2 are MGHDK and SYGVNS. There are 11 residues in the CDR3. Trimming removed 2 bases from V and 7 bases from J, with 5 bases in between. The CDR3 protein is CASSEVGGYTF. The CDR3 region has the DNA TGTGCCAGCAGTGAAGTGGGTGGCTACACCTTC.

A single count supports this clone. The rearrangement joins TRBV28 to TRBJ2-5; D tentatively fits TRBD1 or TRBD2 (5 bases each). Germline V lookup: CDR1 MDHEN, CDR2 SYDVKM. This CDR3 comprises 15 residues. Trimming shortened V by 4 bases and J by 2 bases, and 14 bases separated the two germline ends. CDR3 region: CASSWRHGGQETQYF. In DNA form, the CDR3 reads TGTGCCAGCAGTTGGCGACATGGGGGTCAAGAGACCCAGTACTTC.

J is TRBJ2-2 and V is TRBV7-2, with D unresolved. CDR1 and CDR2 from the germline V gene are SGHTA and FQGNSA. The CDR3 length is 14 residues. The germline V and J ends were trimmed by 5 bases and 6 bases, with 13 bases remaining between them. In DNA, the CDR3 is TGTGCCAGCAGCCTCCTAGGTCCGTCCGGGGAGCTGTTTTTT. It encodes CASSLLGPSGELFF.

This clone has a handful of counts. The chain carries TRBV29-1 and TRBJ2-2; TRBD2 matches 7 bases. Germline V lookup: CDR1 SQVTM, CDR2 ANQGSEA. Germline trimming cut 7 bases from V and 5 bases from J; bases unmatched to any gene: 10. The CDR3 covers 14 residues. The CDR3 region is CSAYSGPITGELFF. CDR3 nucleotide sequence: TGCAGCGCATATAGCGGGCCGATTACCGGGGAGCTGTTTTTT.